A selection of T cell receptor beta chains follows, all from one sample in a study of T cell changes during pregnancy in multiple sclerosis. TCRdb's copy holds only in-frame clones and misses some; the assay was immunoSEQ multiplex PCR. The data contain over 40,000 clones, 88% of them singletons. Source: CD4+ T cells from peripheral blood mononuclear cells, taken in the second trimester of pregnancy. The receptors originated from a female donor with multiple sclerosis, enrolled in a pregnancy study. Each CDR3 is given with its conserved first and last residue. Each record gives: J gene, D gene, V gene, clone size, CDR3 length, CDR3 DNA, CDR3 protein. D genes are given only for firm matches. For some rows the clone size is stated as once, few or many, or as a class when expanded; others skip it.

J: TRBJ2-5
D: TRBD1
V: TRBV29-1
size: -
length: 13
DNA: TGCAGCGTTTCCGGGACAGCCCAAGAGACCCAGTACTTC
CDR3: CSVSGTAQETQYF

J: TRBJ2-4
D: -
V: TRBV7-8
size: -
length: 14
DNA: TGTGCCAGCAGCGGGGGACATGGGGAAAACATTCAGTACTTC
CDR3: CASSGGHGENIQYF

J: TRBJ1-1
D: TRBD1
V: TRBV5-1
size: -
length: 14
DNA: TGCGCCAGCAGCTCGGACAGGGGGCTAGGAGGAGCTTTCTTT
CDR3: CASSSDRGLGGAFF

J: TRBJ2-1
D: TRBD2
V: TRBV10-3
size: -
length: 16
DNA: TGTGCCATCAGTGGAGGTGGCGGGAGAGTAGACAATGAGCAGTTCTTC
CDR3: CAISGGGGRVDNEQFF

J: TRBJ2-1
D: TRBD1
V: TRBV11-2
size: few
length: 16
DNA: TGTGCCAGCAGCTCTTACCGGGACAGGGGGTCAAACCAGCAGTTCTTC
CDR3: CASSSYRDRGSNQQFF

J: TRBJ2-1
D: TRBD1
V: TRBV5-1
size: -
length: 17
DNA: TGCGCCAGCAAGGGACAGGGTATTATCGCGGGATACAATGAGCAGTTCTTC
CDR3: CASKGQGIIAGYNEQFF

J: TRBJ2-3
D: TRBD2
V: TRBV6-6
size: -
length: 15
DNA: TGTGCCAGCAGCCGACCTAGCGGGAGAACAGATACGCAGTATTTT
CDR3: CASSRPSGRTDTQYF

J: TRBJ1-2
D: -
V: TRBV11-2
size: once
length: 15
DNA: TGTGCCAGCAGCCCACCGGGACATTCCAACTATGGCTACACCTTC
CDR3: CASSPPGHSNYGYTF

J: TRBJ2-1
D: TRBD2
V: TRBV19
size: -
length: 15
DNA: TGTGCCAGTAGTATAGACGGCGGGAGGTACAATGAGCAGTTCTTC
CDR3: CASSIDGGRYNEQFF

J: TRBJ2-7
D: TRBD2
V: TRBV19
size: -
length: 15
DNA: TGTGCCAGTAGTATAGTCTCAGCGGGAGGATACGAGCAGTACTTC
CDR3: CASSIVSAGGYEQYF

J: TRBJ2-1
D: TRBD2
V: TRBV25-1
size: -
length: 16
DNA: TGTGCCAGCAGTGGCCGAGGACTAGCGGGAGGACTCAGGCAGTTCTTC
CDR3: CASSGRGLAGGLRQFF

J: TRBJ2-6
D: TRBD1
V: TRBV5-8
size: -
length: 17
DNA: TGTGCCAGCAGCTTGCTAGGGACAGAAACTGGGGCCAACGTCCTGACTTTC
CDR3: CASSLLGTETGANVLTF

J: TRBJ2-5
D: TRBD2
V: TRBV11-3
size: -
length: 16
DNA: TGTGCCAGCAGCAGCGGACTAGCGGGGTCCATGGGGACCCAGTACTTC
CDR3: CASSSGLAGSMGTQYF

J: TRBJ1-3
D: -
V: TRBV9
size: -
length: 19
DNA: TGTGCCAGCAGCCCGTCTACCACCAGGGGTAGGATCTCTGGAAACACCATATATTTT
CDR3: CASSPSTTRGRISGNTIYF

J: TRBJ2-7
D: TRBD1
V: TRBV7-9
size: -
length: 14
DNA: TGTGCCAGCAGCTTAGACAGGGGCATCTACGAGCAGTACTTC
CDR3: CASSLDRGIYEQYF

J: TRBJ1-1
D: -
V: TRBV7-8
size: -
length: 16
DNA: TGTGCCAGCAGCCCACAGCTACAGAGCTTGAACACTGAAGCTTTCTTT
CDR3: CASSPQLQSLNTEAFF

J: TRBJ1-1
D: TRBD1
V: TRBV5-4
size: -
length: 15
DNA: TGTGCCAGCAGCTCCCGGACAGGGGGCTACACTGAAGCTTTCTTT
CDR3: CASSSRTGGYTEAFF

J: TRBJ2-2
D: TRBD2
V: TRBV5-1
size: -
length: 16
DNA: TGCGCCAGCAGGGGACTAGCGGGTGTGAACACCGGGGAGCTGTTTTTT
CDR3: CASRGLAGVNTGELFF

J: TRBJ2-7
D: TRBD1
V: TRBV28
size: -
length: 16
DNA: TGTGCCAGCAACCCAAACCCCAGGACAGGTTCCTACGAGCAGTACTTC
CDR3: CASNPNPRTGSYEQYF

J: TRBJ2-7
D: -
V: TRBV4-1
size: -
length: 14
DNA: TGCGCCAGCAGCCAAGTTTCTACTCTAGGCGAGCAGTACTTC
CDR3: CASSQVSTLGEQYF

J: TRBJ2-7
D: TRBD2
V: TRBV5-1
size: once
length: 17
DNA: TGCGCCAGCAGCTTGCTGACTAGCGGGAGGCCATTTTTCGAGCAGTACTTC
CDR3: CASSLLTSGRPFFEQYF

J: TRBJ2-5
D: TRBD2
V: TRBV28
size: -
length: 17
DNA: TGTGCCAGCACCAATTTAGGGGGACTAGCGGTACAAGAGACCCAGTACTTC
CDR3: CASTNLGGLAVQETQYF

J: TRBJ2-2
D: -
V: TRBV6-5
size: -
length: 15
DNA: TGTGCCAGCAGTTACTATTCCAGGGCCGGTGGGGAGCTGTTTTTT
CDR3: CASSYYSRAGGELFF

J: TRBJ2-5
D: -
V: TRBV7-2
size: -
length: 14
DNA: TGTGCCAGCAGTAAACAGGCGTCTCAAGAGACCCAGTACTTC
CDR3: CASSKQASQETQYF

J: TRBJ1-6
D: -
V: TRBV4-1
size: -
length: 16
DNA: TGCGCCAGCAGCCCACCAGTCACAGGAGCTCATTCACCCCTCCACTTT
CDR3: CASSPPVTGAHSPLHF

J: TRBJ2-2
D: TRBD2
V: TRBV6-1
size: -
length: 15
DNA: TGTGCCAGCAGTTCGGGACTAGCCGGAACCGGGGAGCTGTTTTTT
CDR3: CASSSGLAGTGELFF

J: TRBJ1-1
D: TRBD1
V: TRBV19
size: once
length: 19
DNA: TGTGCCAGTAGGGGGGGGACAGGGGGCTATGAACTCATGAACACTGAAGCTTTCTTT
CDR3: CASRGGTGGYELMNTEAFF

J: TRBJ2-2
D: TRBD1
V: TRBV5-1
size: -
length: 16
DNA: TGCGCCAGCAGCTTGGGGGCAGGGGGGAACACCGGGGAGCTGTTTTTT
CDR3: CASSLGAGGNTGELFF

J: TRBJ1-5
D: -
V: TRBV23-1
size: -
length: 16
DNA: TGCGCCAGCAGTGGGCAGGGGAATATGGGAAATCAGCCCCAGCATTTT
CDR3: CASSGQGNMGNQPQHF

J: TRBJ2-4
D: -
V: TRBV19
size: -
length: 15
DNA: TGTGCCAGTAGTATCGTTGGTCAGGGGCAAAACATTCAGTACTTC
CDR3: CASSIVGQGQNIQYF

J: TRBJ1-1
D: -
V: TRBV19
size: -
length: 15
DNA: TGTGCCAGTAGAACGGTGGGCGGGGGGCAGACTGAAGCTTTCTTT
CDR3: CASRTVGGGQTEAFF

J: TRBJ2-2
D: TRBD2
V: TRBV10-3
size: -
length: 15
DNA: TGTGCCATCAGTGAGGCGGGAGCAGACACCGGGGAGCTGTTTTTT
CDR3: CAISEAGADTGELFF

J: TRBJ2-1
D: TRBD2
V: TRBV10-2
size: -
length: 18
DNA: TGCGCCAGCAAATCACAGCCGAAGCAGCGGGAGATTAGTAATGAGCAGTTCTTC
CDR3: CASKSQPKQREISNEQFF

J: TRBJ2-7
D: TRBD2
V: TRBV11-3
size: -
length: 15
DNA: TGTGCCAGCAGCCTCCGTGGTGGGGGGGGCTACGAGCAGTACTTC
CDR3: CASSLRGGGGYEQYF

J: TRBJ2-1
D: TRBD1
V: TRBV4-2
size: -
length: 14
DNA: TGTGCCAGCAGCCAGGTCGGACAGGGTGACGAGCAGTTCTTC
CDR3: CASSQVGQGDEQFF

J: TRBJ2-3
D: -
V: TRBV27
size: -
length: 14
DNA: TGTGCCAGCAGCCTATTGGACAGACCCTCGGCGCAGTATTTT
CDR3: CASSLLDRPSAQYF

J: TRBJ2-1
D: -
V: TRBV15
size: -
length: 15
DNA: TGTGCCACCAGCGGGTCTAGACTGCAGTACAATGAGCAGTTCTTC
CDR3: CATSGSRLQYNEQFF

J: TRBJ2-2
D: -
V: TRBV14
size: -
length: 14
DNA: TGTGCCAGCAGCCAAGTTCCGGGTGGCGGGGAGCTGTTTTTT
CDR3: CASSQVPGGGELFF

J: TRBJ2-2
D: -
V: TRBV19
size: -
length: 12
DNA: TGTGCCAGTAGTCGCCAGACCGGGGAGCTGTTTTTT
CDR3: CASSRQTGELFF

J: TRBJ1-2
D: TRBD1
V: TRBV28
size: once
length: 14
DNA: TGTGCCAGCAGAGGGACAGCGTTCAACTATGGCTACACCTTC
CDR3: CASRGTAFNYGYTF

J: TRBJ2-5
D: -
V: TRBV7-8
size: -
length: 18
DNA: TGTGCCAGCAGCTTAAATCGTCTGCCCCTCAACTACCAAGAGACCCAGTACTTC
CDR3: CASSLNRLPLNYQETQYF

J: TRBJ2-1
D: -
V: TRBV6-5
size: -
length: 13
DNA: TGTGCCAGCAAGAAGACGGGAGTACGGGCAGAGTTCTTC
CDR3: CASKKTGVRAEFF

J: TRBJ2-7
D: -
V: TRBV20-1
size: -
length: 11
DNA: TGCAGTGCTATAAAGACAGGCGAGCAGTACTTC
CDR3: CSAIKTGEQYF

J: TRBJ2-5
D: TRBD1
V: TRBV7-2
size: -
length: 15
DNA: TGTGCCAGCAGCCCCACCCGACAGGGTCGGGGGACCCAGTACTTC
CDR3: CASSPTRQGRGTQYF

J: TRBJ2-7
D: -
V: TRBV19
size: -
length: 16
DNA: TGTGCCAGTAGCCTCTGGGCCGGGACTTCCACCTACGAGCAGTACTTC
CDR3: CASSLWAGTSTYEQYF

J: TRBJ2-7
D: -
V: TRBV6-6
size: -
length: 15
DNA: TGTGCCAGCAGTTACGGGCAGGAACACCTCTACGAGCAGTACTTC
CDR3: CASSYGQEHLYEQYF

J: TRBJ1-1
D: -
V: TRBV28
size: once
length: 15
DNA: TGTGCCAGCTCAAATTCGGGGACACCGAACACTGAAGCTTTCTTT
CDR3: CASSNSGTPNTEAFF

J: TRBJ2-1
D: -
V: TRBV29-1
size: -
length: 14
DNA: TGCAGCGTTGCAGCGACGGGCTCCTACAATGAGCAGTTCTTC
CDR3: CSVAATGSYNEQFF

J: TRBJ1-4
D: -
V: TRBV19
size: -
length: 16
DNA: TGTGCCAGTAGTCTTCGGGGAGGATCAACTAATGAAAAACTGTTTTTT
CDR3: CASSLRGGSTNEKLFF

J: TRBJ2-7
D: TRBD1
V: TRBV5-6
size: -
length: 18
DNA: TGTGCCAGCAGCTTGTGGACAGGGACCTATGGGAGCTCCTACGAGCAGTACTTC
CDR3: CASSLWTGTYGSSYEQYF

J: TRBJ2-1
D: -
V: TRBV9
size: few
length: 16
DNA: TGTGCCAGCAGCCCCCAACTGACTAGTAGCTACAATGAGCAGTTCTTC
CDR3: CASSPQLTSSYNEQFF

J: TRBJ2-7
D: TRBD2
V: TRBV30
size: once
length: 12
DNA: TGTGCCTGGAGTGTAGCGGGAGGCGAGCAGTACTTC
CDR3: CAWSVAGGEQYF

J: TRBJ1-2
D: TRBD1
V: TRBV28
size: -
length: 15
DNA: TGTGCCAGCAGTATAACTAGAGGACAGGGTCGGGGCTACACCTTC
CDR3: CASSITRGQGRGYTF